This record covers a single TCR beta chain. Data came from immunoSEQ multiplex PCR; TCRdb stores just in-frame clones and leaves some out. The table has 200,000 to 250,000 clones, about 87% seen once. The sample is drawn from a study of blood T cell repertoires in COVID-19. The wider study: Acute-phase and convalescent COVID-19 samples originated in the United States, Italy and Spain.

This study enrolled people aged about 18 to 95 from about 26 US geographic areas. Participants' own reports of clinical history determined their cohort assignment. The CDR3 length is 11 residues. Trimming took 10 bases from V and 7 from J, leaving 13 bases between them. CDR1 is MNHNY, CDR2 SVGAGI, per germline (reference sequence). The sample was PBMCs or T cells enriched from blood (not recorded which). The TCR comes from a man in his forties or fifties who had been exposed to COVID-19. The gene calls are TRBV6-6 and TRBJ1-1; tentatively, D is TRBD1 (6 bases). CDR3 protein: CATKRGGEAFF. DNA of the CDR3: TGTGCCACCAAGAGAGGGGGTGAAGCTTTCTTT.